This T cell receptor (beta chain) was sequenced in a study of T-cell reconstitution after alpha-beta-depleted transplantation in children (dated by TCRdb to 2016 to 2017). About the investigation overall: The study quantitatively tracked T-cell immune reconstitution after TCRalphabeta/CD19-depleted allogeneic hematopoietic cell transplantation in children using TCR repertoire profiling.

This clonotype came up a few times. Its antigen remains undetermined. The input lacks base qualities; no much larger clone sits a single base away. The sample's treatment or condition label, decoded: allogeneic hematopoietic cell transplantation with graft depleted of TCRalphabeta T cells and CD19 B cells. The transplant recipients were children given TCRalphabeta/CD19-depleted allogeneic hematopoietic cell grafts. Results and caveats for the whole study, not just this receptor: About two months after transplant, the apparently early recovery of alphabetaT-cell counts reportedly depended on just several hundred clones that had expanded rapidly and came from non-depleted graft cells. In some patients, high TCRbeta diversity at day 60 was attributed to recipient T cells and intrathymic progenitors that had survived conditioning. Hyperexpanded clone frequencies declined over subsequent months; after one year, T-cell counts and TCRbeta diversity were mostly attributed to newly produced T cells.

The library was built by means of PCR. Sequencing instrument: Illumina HiSeq 2500. TCR library preparation used molecular barcoding, with unique molecular identifiers applied to normalize quantification of the TCRbeta repertoire. TCRdb reanalyzed the raw reads on its own, using fastp at Q25 for trimming and MiXCR for clone calling, and kept in-frame beta chains. Every distinct CDR3 protein forms one entry, paired with its most common genes and DNA. The sample profile shows about 830,000 distinct CDR3 sequences; approximately 15% of them were found once. The ten largest clones take up roughly 4.8% of the sample. The CDR3 sequence holds 14 residues, the cysteine and phenylalanine included. Only the CDR3 DNA stays, 42 bases, in frame from base 1. Germline trimming amounts to 6 bases on V and 0 bases on J, with 6 as the count of junction bases outside the gene matches. From the germline V gene, CDR1 is SQVTM and CDR2 is ANQGSEA.

Recombination joined TRBV29-1 with TRBJ2-7; 9 bases in between match TRBD2. The receptor was derived from a male patient younger than 18 who had a stem cell transplant for acute lymphoblastic leukemia, so the T cells may come from the graft donor. The specimen comprised PBMCs, mostly from graft donor cells, sampled 360 days after TCRalphabeta/CD19-depleted stem cell transplant. The DNA is TGCAGCGTCAGACTAGCGGAAGTCTCCTACGAGCAGTACTTC. Translated, it gives CSVRLAEVSYEQYF.